The 15 T cell receptor beta chains reported below all come from one sample, sequenced in a study of T-cell reconstitution after alpha-beta-depleted transplantation in children (dated by TCRdb to the mid-2010s). Library method: PCR. The reads were generated on an Illumina HiSeq 2500. Molecular barcoding was employed in the preparation of TCR libraries, with unique molecular identifiers being used to normalize TCRbeta repertoire quantification. TCRdb applied fastp at Q25 and MiXCR to the public reads, then kept only in-frame beta chains. When rows share a CDR3 protein, they turn into one entry using the most common DNA and genes. The sample table lists a few hundred thousand distinct CDR3 sequences, 43% of them with a count of one. The top ten constitute 25% to 30% of the sample. The treatment or condition label here, explained by the study, means: allogeneic hematopoietic cell transplantation with graft depleted of TCRalphabeta T cells and CD19 B cells.

The material sequenced was PBMCs, taken before TCRalphabeta/CD19-depleted stem cell transplant. The source of these receptors is a girl under 10 years old with aplastic anemia, due to receive a stem cell transplant.

This clonotype showed up many times. The chain joins TRBV7-2 to TRBJ2-1; TRBD2 matches at 12 bases. This CDR3 region has 17 residues. After removal of 4 bases from V and 4 bases from J, the junction contained 8 bases not matched to a gene. Germline lookup yields CDR1 SGHTA and CDR2 FQGNSA. The CDR3 DNA is TGTGCCAGCAGCTCCTTCGCGCTAGCGGGAGGGTACAATGAGCAGTTCTTC. Amino acid sequence: CASSSFALAGGYNEQFF. Filled out from reference TRBV7-2 and TRBJ2-1, the complete variable domain reads GAGVSQSPSNKVTEKGKDVELRCDPISGHTALYWYRQSLGQGLEFLIYFQGNSAPDKSGLPSDRFSAERTGGSVSTLTIQRTQQEDSAVYLCASSSFALAGGYNEQFFGPGTRLTVL.

The V gene is TRBV7-3, the J gene TRBJ2-3; D may be TRBD2 (5 bases). Trimming cost V 0 bases and J 5 bases, with 9 bases left between them. CDR1 and CDR2 (germline): SGHTA, FQGTGA. The CDR3 is 14 residues long. In DNA form, the CDR3 reads TGTGCCAGCAGCTTAACTAGCGTCGGAGATACGCAGTATTTT. Translating gives CASSLTSVGDTQYF.

This clonotype was recorded at least ten times. The rearrangement uses TRBV7-2 and TRBJ2-5; 7 bases agree with TRBD2. CDR1 is SGHTA and CDR2 is FQGNSA in the germline V gene. The CDR3 consists of 14 residues. V lost 0 bases and J lost 5; bases outside the gene matches: 3. The CDR3 DNA reads TGTGCCAGCAGCTTAGCGGGAGCGGGGGAGACCCAGTACTTC. It yields the protein CASSLAGAGETQYF.

The chain links TRBV18 to TRBJ2-7; TRBD2 matches 10 bases. The length of the CDR3 is 17 residues. Trimming removed 4 bases from V and 6 bases from J; junction bases left unmatched: 15. The germline CDR1 and CDR2 sequences are KGHSH and LQKENI. The CDR3 DNA reads as TGTGCCAGCTCACTACCGCTAGCGGGAGCAAATTTGGGCGAGCAGTACTTC. Its translation: CASSLPLAGANLGEQYF. Complete variable domain (other parts from reference TRBV18 and TRBJ2-7): NAGVMQNPRHLVRRRGQEARLRCSPMKGHSHVYWYRQLPEEGLKFMVYLQKENIIDESGMPKERFSAEFPKEGPSILRIQQVVRGDSAAYFCASSLPLAGANLGEQYFGPGTRLTVT.

This clonotype appeared a few times. This chain uses TRBV12-5 with TRBJ1-5, with D tentatively TRBD1 (6 bases). CDR1 and CDR2 from the germline V gene are LGHNT and FRNRAP. Trimming took 1 base from V and 9 from J, leaving 10 bases between them. This CDR3 is built from 13 residues. The CDR3 here is CASGLGRGAPQHF. CDR3 coding DNA: TGTGCTAGTGGTTTGGGGCGGGGGGCGCCCCAGCATTTT.

The chain uses TRBV7-2 and TRBJ2-7; no clear D gene. The germline gives CDR1 SGHTA, CDR2 FQGNSA. V was pared by 2 bases and J by 0 bases, with 11 bases between. The CDR3 is made up of 15 amino acids. The chain's CDR3 is CASSLSTASSYEQYF. CDR3 in DNA: TGTGCCAGCAGCTTAAGTACAGCGAGCTCCTACGAGCAGTACTTC.

The V and J genes are TRBV5-5 and TRBJ1-5; no definite D call. Germline V gene sequence: CDR1 SGHKS, CDR2 YYEKEE (reference sequence). The V gene lost 0 bases and the J gene lost 2 bases, with 12 bases spanning the gap. This CDR3 spans 16 amino acids. The CDR3 DNA reads TGTGCCAGCAGCTTGGCATTGGGTGGTGGCAATCAGCCCCAGCATTTT. Its translation: CASSLALGGGNQPQHF.

The chain carries TRBV20-1 and TRBJ2-7; D uncertain. CDR1 and CDR2 (germline): DFQATT, SNEGSKA (reference sequence). The CDR3 is 13 amino acids. V lost 3 bases and J lost 2, with 11 bases in between. The DNA for the CDR3 is TGCAGTGCTAGCACTCACAAACCCTACGAGCAGTACTTC. It encodes CSASTHKPYEQYF.

The chain recombines TRBV9 with TRBJ2-5; D remains ambiguous. With 2 bases removed from V and 7 bases from J, the gap between germline ends came to 12 bases. The germline V gene has CDR1 SGDLS and CDR2 YYNGEE. The CDR3 extends over 13 amino acids. CDR3 sequence reads: CASSVAYYGTQYF. The DNA of the CDR3 is TGTGCCAGCAGCGTGGCCTATTACGGGACCCAGTACTTC.

The chain links TRBV5-1 to TRBJ1-3; weak D call: TRBD1 (5 bases). This CDR3 contains 15 residues. The germline CDR1 and CDR2 sequences are SGHRS and YFSETQ. Trimming cost V 4 bases and J 3 bases, with 14 bases left between them. The CDR3: CASSRGDVVGNTIYF. In DNA form, the CDR3 reads TGCGCCAGCAGCCGAGGGGACGTTGTTGGAAACACCATATATTTT.

This clonotype was found a few times. V gene TRBV27 combines with J gene TRBJ2-7; D possibly corresponds to TRBD2 (5 bases). V was trimmed by 8 bases and J by 2 bases, leaving 13 bases between them. Germline CDR1 MNHEY, CDR2 SMNVEV (reference sequence). This CDR3 has 13 amino acids. Written as DNA, the CDR3 is TGTGCCAGCGGAGACGGAGGACCCTACGAGCAGTACTTC. Its protein is CASGDGGPYEQYF.

In its sample, this clonotype was seen a few times. This chain joins TRBV28 and TRBJ2-7, with D tentatively TRBD2 (6 bases). Between the trimmed V and J ends, which lost 11 bases and 0 bases, there was a span of 8 bases. The CDR3 is made up of 11 amino acids. Germline values: CDR1 MDHEN, CDR2 SYDVKM. DNA of the CDR3: TGTGCCCTCGGGAGCTCCTACGAGCAGTACTTC. It yields the protein CALGSSYEQYF.

The chain combines TRBV5-6 with TRBJ2-4; no clear D. The V gene's germline CDR1 is SGHDT and CDR2 YYEEEE. Trimming left V 3 bases short and J 0 bases short, with 10 bases between. The CDR3 is made up of 15 amino acids. CDR3 amino acids: CASSSGPQAKNIQYF. DNA of the CDR3: TGTGCCAGCAGCTCAGGACCTCAAGCCAAAAACATTCAGTACTTC.

Only a few counts were recorded for this clonotype. The chain uses TRBV11-2 and TRBJ2-1; 12 bases are a match to TRBD2. The CDR3 sequence is 19 residues long. In germline, CDR1 is SGHAT, CDR2 FQNNGV. V shed 5 bases, J shed 9 bases, and the junction held 20 bases outside the gene matches. The CDR3 nucleotides read TGTGCCAGCAGCCCTCATCCGACTAGCGGGGGTCAGCGGGGGAGTGAGCAGTTCTTC. This encodes CASSPHPTSGGQRGSEQFF.

Written as DNA, the CDR3 is TGTGCCAGCAGTGCGCAAGACAGGGGAGAGACCCAGTACTTC. This gives the protein CASSAQDRGETQYF. The V and J genes are TRBV27 and TRBJ2-5; TRBD1 matches at 8 bases. Germline V gene data show CDR1 as MNHEY and CDR2 as SMNVEV (reference sequence). V dropped 5 bases and J dropped 4; count of bases not matched to a gene: 6. The CDR3 extends over 14 amino acids.